Each of the 30 T cell receptor beta chains below was sequenced from the same sample in a study of blood T cell repertoires in COVID-19. Using immunoSEQ multiplex PCR, the repertoire was profiled, and TCRdb retains in-frame clones only, with some absent. In the table there are around 140,000 clones, 84% of which are singletons. Sequenced sample: peripheral blood. These receptors were taken from a woman older than 75 with acute or convalescent COVID-19.

The rearrangement joins TRBV4-1 to TRBJ1-4; D gene unclear. Trimming cost V 1 base and J 7 bases, with 19 bases left between them. The CDR3 totals 17 residues. The germline CDR1 and CDR2 sequences are MGHRA and YSYEKL. In nucleotides, the CDR3 is TGCGCCAGCAGCCAAGTAGGAGGTGGGGAAGGGAGTGAAAAACTGTTTTTT. Protein sequence: CASSQVGGGEGSEKLFF.

J is TRBJ2-1 and V is TRBV27, with D perhaps matching TRBD2 (5 bases). Looked up from germline, CDR1 is MNHEY and CDR2 is SMNVEV (reference sequence). Deletions cut 3 bases from V and 5 bases from J, with 17 bases between. The CDR3 contains 16 residues. The chain's CDR3 is CASSFERGERDNEQFF. The CDR3, as DNA: TGTGCCAGCAGTTTTGAACGCGGTGAGAGGGACAATGAGCAGTTCTTC.

The chain recombines TRBV7-2 with TRBJ1-1, with 10 nucleotides matching TRBD1. CDR1 is SGHTA and CDR2 is FQGNSA in the germline V gene. The CDR3 covers 16 residues. The junction had 7 bases not matched to a gene; V was cut back by 5 bases and J by 1 base. DNA for the CDR3: TGTGCCAGCAGCCCTGACAGGGGGCGTAGGAACACTGAAGCTTTCTTT. The encoded protein is CASSPDRGRRNTEAFF.

The CDR3 spells CASSISRGWFF. The CDR3 DNA reads TGTGCCAGTAGTATTTCCAGGGGATGGTTCTTC. The rearrangement links TRBV19 to TRBJ2-1, with D perhaps TRBD1 (6 bases). V lost 3 bases to trimming and J lost 15 bases, with 12 bases between them. CDR1 and CDR2 (germline): LNHDA, SQIVND (reference sequence). The CDR3 is made up of 11 amino acids.

V is TRBV19 and J is TRBJ1-4; unclear D gene. The CDR3 runs 15 residues. Germline V gene data show CDR1 as LNHDA and CDR2 as SQIVND (reference sequence). V was cut by 4 bases and J by 7 bases, with 16 bases left in between. The CDR3 region is CASSTRYPGGEKLFF. As DNA, the CDR3 is TGTGCCAGTAGTACACGGTATCCGGGTGGTGAAAAACTGTTTTTT.

This chain joins TRBV6-5 and TRBJ2-7; 11 positions match TRBD2. V gave up 4 bases and J gave up 2 bases; unmatched junction bases: 4. Per the germline V gene, CDR1 is MNHEY and CDR2 is SVGAGI. The CDR3 has 15 amino acids. Here the CDR3 reads CASSLAGGVTYEQYF. CDR3 in DNA: TGTGCCAGCAGTTTAGCGGGAGGGGTAACCTACGAGCAGTACTTC.

This clone was seen just once. The V and J genes are TRBV11-3 and TRBJ2-1; perhaps TRBD1 as D (6 bases). V lost 0 bases and J 11 bases, leaving 11 bases between the germline ends. From germline, CDR1 is SGHNT and CDR2 YENEEA. The CDR3 is made up of 13 amino acids. The CDR3 bases are TGTGCCAGCAGCTTAGAAATGGGGGCCCAGCAGTTCTTC. The encoded protein is CASSLEMGAQQFF.

The rearrangement joins TRBV9 to TRBJ2-2, with 8 bases identical to TRBD2. The CDR3 contains 16 residues. Germline CDR1 and CDR2: SGDLS and YYNGEE. V lost 1 base, J lost 8 bases, and 10 bases stayed unmatched. CDR3 sequence: CASSVFLGRGVGELFF. The CDR3 coding sequence is TGTGCCAGCAGCGTATTCCTCGGGAGGGGCGTTGGGGAGCTGTTTTTT.

This chain connects TRBV10-3 to TRBJ2-3; 7 bases line up with TRBD2. The CDR3 totals 17 residues. V was clipped by 4 bases and J by 0 bases; unmatched bases: 10. Germline loops: CDR1 ENHRY, CDR2 SYGVKD. CDR3 coding DNA: TGTGCCATCAGTGGGGCCGCTAGCGGTGCTAGCACAGATACGCAGTATTTT. This encodes CAISGAASGASTDTQYF.

This clone was detected only a few times. The genes are TRBV10-3 and TRBJ1-2; 9 nucleotides agree with TRBD1. The CDR3 length is 19 residues. CDR1 is ENHRY, CDR2 SYGVKD, per germline. V was pared by 4 bases and J by 0 bases, with 15 bases of the junction left unmatched. CDR3 in amino acids: CAISARKGQGSFTNYGYTF. The DNA of the CDR3 is TGTGCCATCAGTGCCCGGAAAGGACAGGGGTCGTTTACTAACTATGGCTACACCTTC.

V and J are TRBV7-2 and TRBJ2-7; a weak D match, TRBD2 (5 bases). The CDR3 has 15 residues. The germline CDR1 and CDR2 sequences are SGHTA and FQGNSA. V gave up 3 bases and J gave up 5 bases, with 17 bases separating them. The CDR3 here is CASSFGKENIHEQYF. Here the CDR3 DNA reads TGTGCCAGCAGCTTCGGGAAGGAAAATATCCACGAGCAGTACTTC.

This clone was found many times. The J gene is TRBJ1-2, the V gene TRBV7-2; D not resolved. Per the germline V gene, CDR1 is SGHTA and CDR2 is FQGNSA. The V and J ends lost 5 bases and 2 bases respectively, with 18 bases between them. This CDR3 spans 16 amino acids. The CDR3 loop reads CASSRTTTAGNYGYTF. DNA for the CDR3: TGTGCCAGCAGCCGCACCACCACGGCAGGCAACTATGGCTACACCTTC. Full variable domain (outside the CDR3, taken from reference TRBV7-2 and TRBJ1-2): GAGVSQSPSNKVTEKGKDVELRCDPISGHTALYWYRQSLGQGLEFLIYFQGNSAPDKSGLPSDRFSAERTGGSVSTLTIQRTQQEDSAVYLCASSRTTTAGNYGYTFGSGTRLTVV.

The chain recombines TRBV4-3 with TRBJ1-2; D is ambiguous. Germline V lookup: CDR1 LGHNA, CDR2 YSLEER. The CDR3 has 15 residues. The germline V and J ends were trimmed by 0 bases and 3 bases, with 11 bases remaining between them. DNA of the CDR3: TGCGCCAGCAGCCAAGATCGCGGGGTAGACTATGGCTACACCTTC. Its protein product is CASSQDRGVDYGYTF.

This clone was seen once. V and J are TRBV11-3 and TRBJ2-1, with TRBD2 as a possible D gene (6 bases). V was shortened by 5 bases and J by 5 bases, with 16 bases between the two germline ends. CDR1 and CDR2 from the germline V gene are SGHNT and YENEEA. This CDR3 is built from 15 residues. The CDR3 DNA reads TGTGCCAGCAGCCGCGGTGCTAGCGAACACAATGAGCAGTTCTTC. It encodes CASSRGASEHNEQFF.

V is TRBV4-3 and J is TRBJ2-3; D possibly corresponds to TRBD2 (5 bases). This CDR3 is 13 amino acids long. Trimming left V 2 bases short and J 4 bases short, with 7 bases between. CDR1 LGHNA and CDR2 YSLEER come from the germline V gene. The CDR3 is CASSQPGADTQYF. CDR3 nucleotides: TGCGCCAGCAGCCAACCCGGGGCAGATACGCAGTATTTT.

The CDR3 nucleotides are TGTGCCTGGTCGGGGCAGGGAGGAGAGACCCAGTACTTC. Translating it yields CAWSGQGGETQYF. V gene TRBV30 combines with J gene TRBJ2-5; D is perhaps TRBD2 (6 bases). CDR1 is GTSNPN and CDR2 is SVGIG in the germline V gene (reference sequence). This CDR3 is 13 amino acids long. Trimming shortened V by 5 bases and J by 4 bases, and 14 bases separated the two germline ends.

This clone came up once. The genes are TRBV27 and TRBJ2-1, with a possible D match to TRBD2 (5 bases). This CDR3 is 15 amino acids long. V was shortened by 2 bases and J by 0 bases, with 8 bases between the two germline ends. The germline gives CDR1 MNHEY, CDR2 SMNVEV (reference sequence). The CDR3: CASSLVGSSYNEQFF. The CDR3 region has the DNA TGTGCCAGCAGTTTAGTGGGGAGCTCCTACAATGAGCAGTTCTTC.

This chain links TRBV6-5 with TRBJ2-7; 8 bases map to TRBD2. CDR1 and CDR2 from the germline V gene are MNHEY and SVGAGI. With V trimmed by 6 bases and J by 6 bases, 10 bases remained unmatched. CDR3 length: 14 amino acids. This CDR3 is CASSLIREGGEQYF. As DNA, the CDR3 is TGTGCCAGCAGCCTGATCCGGGAGGGTGGCGAGCAGTACTTC.

This chain links TRBV7-2 with TRBJ2-2, with a weak D call TRBD1 (6 bases). The CDR3 sequence is 16 residues long. V dropped 1 base and J dropped 4 bases, with 13 bases sitting between them. Germline CDR1 and CDR2: SGHTA and FQGNSA. In DNA, the CDR3 is TGTGCCAGCAGCTTAGATGGGGGCGTCGGCACCGGGGAGCTGTTTTTT. Translation: CASSLDGGVGTGELFF. Combining the CDR3 with reference TRBV7-2 and TRBJ2-2 gives the whole variable domain GAGVSQSPSNKVTEKGKDVELRCDPISGHTALYWYRQSLGQGLEFLIYFQGNSAPDKSGLPSDRFSAERTGGSVSTLTIQRTQQEDSAVYLCASSLDGGVGTGELFFGEGSRLTVL.

The chain recombines TRBV3-1 (or the pseudogene TRBV3-2) with TRBJ2-5, with a weak D call TRBD2 (5 bases). CDR1 LGHDT and CDR2 YNNKEL come from the germline V gene (reference sequence). The CDR3 covers 14 residues. V was pared by 5 bases and J by 8 bases, with 18 bases between. Here the CDR3 reads CASSFRASGETQYF. In DNA, the CDR3 is TGTGCCAGCAGCTTTCGGGCCTCCGGGGAAACCCAGTACTTC.

V gene TRBV2 combines with J gene TRBJ1-2; the match to TRBD1 covers 11 bases. Germline V gene data show CDR1 as SNHLY and CDR2 as FYNNEI. This CDR3 comprises 12 residues. After removal of 8 bases from V and 10 bases from J, the junction contained 6 bases not matched to a gene. The CDR3 region has the DNA TGTGCCAGCCGCCGGACAGGGGGCGTCTACACCTTC. Translated: CASRRTGGVYTF. The whole variable domain, filled in from reference TRBV2 and TRBJ1-2, reads EPEVTQTPSHQVTQMGQEVILRCVPISNHLYFYWYRQILGQKVEFLVSFYNNEISEKSEIFDDQFSVERPDGSNFTLKIRSTKLEDSAMYFCASRRTGGVYTFGSGTRLTVV.

The genes are TRBV19 and TRBJ2-7, with 9 bases identical to TRBD2. Looked up from germline, CDR1 is LNHDA and CDR2 is SQIVND (reference sequence). The CDR3 contains 15 residues. The V and J ends lost 3 bases and 5 bases, in that order; junction bases with no gene match: 8. In nucleotides, the CDR3 is TGTGCCAGTAGTATTATAGCGGGAGCCGTCCACGAGCAGTACTTC. Amino acid sequence: CASSIIAGAVHEQYF.

The rearrangement uses TRBV5-1 and TRBJ2-5; TRBD1 matches at 8 bases. J was trimmed by 2 bases and V by 0 bases; bases with no gene match: 9. There are 17 residues in the CDR3. CDR1 is SGHRS, CDR2 YFSETQ, per germline. CDR3 loop: CASSLGRQGFGQETQYF. The CDR3, as DNA: TGCGCCAGCAGCTTGGGGAGACAGGGGTTTGGGCAAGAGACCCAGTACTTC.

The CDR3 DNA follows: TGTGCCAGCAGCCAAGATCTCAGGAGGGGCAATGAGCAGTTCTTC. Translated: CASSQDLRRGNEQFF. This chain links TRBV3-1 (or the pseudogene TRBV3-2) with TRBJ2-1; D is possibly TRBD2 (6 bases). The V gene lost 0 bases and the J gene lost 6 bases, with 12 bases spanning the gap. Germline V gene sequence: CDR1 LGHDT, CDR2 YNNKEL (reference sequence). This CDR3 comprises 15 residues.

This chain joins TRBV7-6 and TRBJ2-3, with TRBD2 identical over 7 bases. J gave up 5 bases and V 1 base, and 15 bases lay outside the gene matches. The CDR3 extends over 18 amino acids. Germline V gene data show CDR1 as SGHVS and CDR2 as FNYEAQ. CDR3 protein: CASSLVRRGAGRGDTQYF. The CDR3, as DNA: TGTGCCAGCAGCTTAGTACGGCGCGGAGCGGGAAGAGGAGATACGCAGTATTTT.

The chain employs TRBV19 and TRBJ2-1, with 8 positions matching TRBD2. The trim removed 5 bases at V and 9 bases at J, leaving 21 bases unmatched. The CDR3 is made up of 18 amino acids. The germline V gene encodes CDR1 LNHDA and CDR2 SQIVND (reference sequence). DNA of the CDR3: TGTGCCAGTAGTGGCGACACACCGGGACTAGGTTCGATCAGTGAGCAGTTCTTC. Translation: CASSGDTPGLGSISEQFF.

This clone was detected only once. The rearrangement joins TRBV19 to TRBJ1-1; D remains ambiguous. The CDR3 length is 15 residues. Germline V gene lookup returns CDR1 LNHDA and CDR2 SQIVND (reference sequence). V was clipped by 5 bases and J by 0 bases, with 13 bases between them. The CDR3 DNA reads as TGTGCCAGTAGTTGGGCTCTTAATTTGAACACTGAAGCTTTCTTT. Translating gives CASSWALNLNTEAFF.

The chain uses TRBV15 and TRBJ2-7, with a possible D match to TRBD2 (6 bases). The V and J ends lost 0 bases and 5 bases respectively, with 14 bases between them. Germline CDR1 is LNHNV and CDR2 is YYDKDF (reference sequence). CDR3 size: 15 residues. Written as DNA, the CDR3 is TGTGCCACCAGCAGAGATCCGGGGGTCGGAAACGAGCAGTACTTC. Translating gives CATSRDPGVGNEQYF.

The chain uses TRBV6-2 or TRBV6-3 and TRBJ2-2; 11 bases match TRBD2. J was trimmed by 6 bases and V by 2 bases; bases with no gene match: 2. Germline CDR1 MNHEY, CDR2 SVGEGT. The CDR3 runs to 15 residues. The CDR3 region has the DNA TGTGCCAGCAGTTACGGGACTAGCGGTCCCGGGGAGCTGTTTTTT. It is translated as CASSYGTSGPGELFF.

This chain connects TRBV20-1 to TRBJ1-2, with D possibly being TRBD1 (5 bases). The length of the CDR3 is 11 residues. Germline V gene data show CDR1 as DFQATT and CDR2 as SNEGSKA (reference sequence). The V and J ends lost 4 bases and 5 bases respectively, with 8 bases between them. CDR3: CSAKRQYGYTF. CDR3 bases: TGCAGTGCTAAGAGACAGTATGGCTACACCTTC.